Shown below are 22 T cell receptor beta chains from a single sample sequenced in a study of OX40 agonist ivuxolimab in advanced cancers. The data were produced by immunoSEQ multiplex PCR, yet TCRdb's version contains in-frame clones alone and is incomplete. The table shows approximately 19,000 clones, with 70% to 90% occurring only once. This specimen consisted of CD4+ or CD8+ T cells sorted from blood, obtained in a trial of the OX40 agonist ivuxolimab. These receptors were obtained from an adult with an advanced solid tumor such as melanoma, head and neck, liver or kidney cancer.

The chain links TRBV29-1 to TRBJ1-2; D is undetermined. This CDR3 has 13 residues. Per the germline V gene, CDR1 is SQVTM and CDR2 is ANQGSEA. The germline V and J ends were trimmed by 3 bases and 7 bases, with 15 bases remaining between them. The CDR3 loop reads CSVDNSAQRGYTF. CDR3 in DNA: TGCAGCGTTGATAATTCGGCACAGCGTGGCTACACCTTC.

The CDR3 loop is CASWGDYGYTF. The CDR3 bases are TGCGCCAGCTGGGGGGACTATGGCTACACCTTC. The rearrangement uses TRBV5-1 and TRBJ1-2; possible D gene TRBD1, 5 bases. Germline loops: CDR1 SGHRS, CDR2 YFSETQ. With 7 bases removed from V and 3 bases from J, the gap between germline ends came to 7 bases. CDR3 length: 11 residues.

This CDR3 reads CASSFRLAPNEQFF. The DNA for the CDR3 is TGTGCCAGCAGTTTTCGACTAGCACCCAATGAGCAGTTCTTC. The V and J genes are TRBV28 and TRBJ2-1; 7 nucleotides match TRBD2. Per the germline V gene, CDR1 is MDHEN and CDR2 is SYDVKM. V gave up 3 bases and J gave up 6 bases; unmatched junction bases: 5. The CDR3 runs 14 residues.

The chain joins TRBV27 to TRBJ2-3; 8 bases are shared with TRBD2. From germline, CDR1 is MNHEY and CDR2 SMNVEV (reference sequence). The CDR3 runs 16 residues. Trimming removed 0 bases from V and 4 bases from J; junction bases left unmatched: 6. CDR3 DNA sequence: TGTGCCAGCAGTTTATCGGAACGGGGGGGCGCAGATACGCAGTATTTT. It codes for CASSLSERGGADTQYF.

J is TRBJ2-2 and V is TRBV11-2; 14 bases map to TRBD2. After removal of 5 bases from V and 4 bases from J, the junction contained 6 bases not matched to a gene. Germline V gene sequence: CDR1 SGHAT, CDR2 FQNNGV. The CDR3 contains 17 residues. CDR3 protein: CASSTGTSGSRTGELFF. CDR3 DNA sequence: TGTGCCAGCAGCACCGGGACTAGCGGGAGCCGCACCGGGGAGCTGTTTTTT. Looking up the rest from reference TRBV11-2 and TRBJ2-2 gives the full variable domain: EAGVAQSPRYKIIEKRQSVAFWCNPISGHATLYWYQQILGQGPKLLIQFQNNGVVDDSQLPKDRFSAERLKGVDSTLKIQPAKLEDSAVYLCASSTGTSGSRTGELFFGEGSRLTVL.

This sequence joins TRBV28 and TRBJ2-7, with a tentative D call TRBD2 (5 bases). Germline-derived CDR1 and CDR2 are MDHEN and SYDVKM. With 5 bases removed from V and 6 bases from J, the gap between germline ends came to 14 bases. CDR3 length: 13 residues. This CDR3 reads CASSRPGRGEQYF. Written as DNA, the CDR3 is TGTGCCAGCAGTAGGCCAGGCCGGGGCGAGCAGTACTTC.

The V gene is TRBV20-1, the J gene TRBJ2-7; possibly TRBD2 for D (5 bases). This CDR3 spans 11 amino acids. Germline V CDR1 and CDR2: DFQATT, SNEGSKA (reference sequence). V lost 8 bases and J lost 3, with 11 bases in between. CDR3: CSLPRGYEQYF. The CDR3 coding sequence is TGCAGTCTACCCCGGGGCTACGAGCAGTACTTC.

The chain uses TRBV7-8 and TRBJ1-1; tentative D call: TRBD1 (6 bases). CDR3 length: 14 residues. In germline, CDR1 is SGHVS, CDR2 FQNEAQ. The V and J ends lost 1 base and 6 bases respectively, with 12 bases between them. This chain's CDR3 is CASSLVQGKSEAFF. In DNA form, the CDR3 reads TGTGCCAGCAGCTTAGTCCAGGGGAAATCTGAAGCTTTCTTT. Supplemented by reference TRBV7-8 and TRBJ1-1, the full variable domain reads GAGVSQSPRYKVAKRGQDVALRCDPISGHVSLFWYQQALGQGPEFLTYFQNEAQLDKSGLPSDRFFAERPEGSVSTLKIQRTQQEDSAVYLCASSLVQGKSEAFFGQGTRLTVV.

This clone was detected only a few times. The chain uses TRBV2 and TRBJ2-1; 8 nucleotides agree with TRBD2. The CDR3 spans 15 residues. CDR1 is SNHLY and CDR2 is FYNNEI in the germline V gene. Trimming removed 10 bases from V and 0 bases from J; junction bases left unmatched: 8. CDR3: CATAPTSASYNEQFF. The CDR3 DNA sequence: TGTGCCACCGCCCCGACTAGCGCCTCCTACAATGAGCAGTTCTTC.

This chain joins TRBV6-5 and TRBJ2-7; tentatively, D is TRBD1 (5 bases). Trimming took off 5 bases at V and 3 bases at J, with 11 bases between the two ends. CDR1 is MNHEY and CDR2 is SVGAGI in the germline V gene. This CDR3 is 13 amino acids long. DNA of the CDR3: TGTGCCAGCAGTGACACAGGTGTCTACGAGCAGTACTTC. Amino acid sequence: CASSDTGVYEQYF.

This clone came up once. The chain combines TRBV28 with TRBJ2-7; 8 nucleotides match TRBD1. Per the germline V gene, CDR1 is MDHEN and CDR2 is SYDVKM. CDR3 length: 14 amino acids. With 2 bases clipped from V and 8 bases from J, the junction kept 8 bases outside the gene matches. The CDR3 DNA reads as TGTGCCAGCAGTTTAGGGGACAGGCTTCACAAGCAGTACTTC. The encoded protein is CASSLGDRLHKQYF.

This clone came up a few times. The chain uses TRBV4-2 and TRBJ2-1, with TRBD2 matching over 9 bases. Germline-derived CDR1 and CDR2 are LGHNA and YNFKEQ. J gave up 7 bases and V 8 bases, and 21 bases lay outside the gene matches. This CDR3 has 18 amino acids. CDR3: CASLQWPSAGGRGNEQFF. The CDR3 DNA is TGTGCCAGCCTCCAGTGGCCGTCGGCGGGAGGGCGAGGGAATGAGCAGTTCTTC.

The chain couples TRBV9 to TRBJ2-2; 9 bases match TRBD2. V shed 0 bases, J shed 5 bases, and the junction held 8 bases outside the gene matches. The CDR3 loop spans 17 amino acids. The germline CDR1 and CDR2 sequences are SGDLS and YYNGEE. As DNA, the CDR3 is TGTGCCAGCAGCGTAGTCGGGTTAGCGGGGGTTACCGGGGAGCTGTTTTTT. Its protein is CASSVVGLAGVTGELFF.

This chain connects TRBV11-2 to TRBJ2-7; possibly TRBD1 for D (6 bases). V was shortened by 3 bases and J by 7 bases, with 13 bases between the two germline ends. The length of the CDR3 is 13 residues. From germline, CDR1 is SGHAT and CDR2 FQNNGV. CDR3 in amino acids: CASSLNRVEEQYF. Here the CDR3 DNA reads TGTGCCAGCAGCTTGAACAGGGTTGAGGAGCAGTACTTC.

The J gene is TRBJ2-7, the V gene TRBV10-2; 8 nucleotides align to TRBD2. The junction had 4 bases not matched to a gene; V was cut back by 6 bases and J by 3 bases. In germline, CDR1 is WSHSY, CDR2 SAAADI. The CDR3 consists of 13 residues. This chain's CDR3 is CASSLAGGYEQYF. CDR3 DNA sequence: TGCGCCAGCAGCCTAGCGGGTGGCTACGAGCAGTACTTC.

The CDR3 DNA reads as TGTGCCAGCAGCCTGGCGGAGGGGACCCCGGCCTATGGCTACACCTTC. Residues: CASSLAEGTPAYGYTF. The chain links TRBV5-5 to TRBJ1-2; a possible D gene is TRBD1 (5 bases). The CDR3 is 16 residues long. V dropped 4 bases and J dropped 4 bases, with 20 bases sitting between them. Per germline, CDR1 SGHKS and CDR2 YYEKEE (reference sequence).

The gene calls are TRBV28 and TRBJ2-6; unclear D gene. V was pared by 4 bases and J by 0 bases, with 7 bases between. CDR3 length equals 15 residues. CDR1 and CDR2 (germline): MDHEN, SYDVKM. The DNA of the CDR3 is TGTGCCAGCAGTTCCCCTCGCTCTGGGGCCAACGTCCTGACTTTC. Translated: CASSSPRSGANVLTF.

The chain combines TRBV4-1 with TRBJ2-1, with a weak D call TRBD1 (6 bases). V shed 2 bases and J shed 8 bases, with 19 bases lying between them. Germline V lookup: CDR1 MGHRA, CDR2 YSYEKL. The length of the CDR3 is 16 residues. The CDR3 region has the DNA TGCGCCAGCAGCCAACCGACAGGTTACGGCTCCCATGAGCAGTTCTTC. Translated: CASSQPTGYGSHEQFF.

The genes are TRBV29-1 and TRBJ2-2, with D maybe TRBD2 (5 bases). Germline V gives CDR1 SQVTM, CDR2 ANQGSEA. This CDR3 contains 12 residues. The V and J ends lost 4 bases and 5 bases respectively, with 8 bases between them. The CDR3 sequence is CSVAEATGELFF. CDR3 nucleotides: TGCAGCGTTGCGGAGGCTACCGGGGAGCTGTTTTTT.

This clone was counted a few times. This sequence joins TRBV6-1 and TRBJ2-5, with 8 bases lining up with TRBD2. Germline CDR1 MNHNS, CDR2 SASEGT. With V trimmed by 2 bases and J by 1 base, 12 bases remained unmatched. This CDR3 spans 18 amino acids. CDR3 region: CASSEMGWTSSSQETQYF. CDR3 DNA sequence: TGTGCCAGCAGTGAAATGGGTTGGACTAGCTCCTCCCAAGAGACCCAGTACTTC.

The rearrangement uses TRBV28 and TRBJ2-7, with TRBD2 matching 7 bases. The CDR3 covers 14 residues. Germline loops: CDR1 MDHEN, CDR2 SYDVKM. V was pared by 5 bases and J by 5 bases, with 9 bases of the junction left unmatched. The CDR3 protein is CASSNRAGEDEQYF. The CDR3, as DNA: TGTGCCAGCAGTAACCGGGCGGGAGAGGACGAGCAGTACTTC. Complete variable domain (other parts from reference TRBV28 and TRBJ2-7): DVKVTQSSRYLVKRTGEKVFLECVQDMDHENMFWYRQDPGLGLRLIYFSYDVKMKEKGDIPEGYSVSREKKERFSLILESASTNQTSMYLCASSNRAGEDEQYFGPGTRLTVT.

V and J are TRBV9 and TRBJ1-1; TRBD1 aligns across 8 bases. This CDR3 region has 18 residues. Germline CDR1 SGDLS, CDR2 YYNGEE. The trim removed 1 base at V and 5 bases at J, leaving 16 bases unmatched. The CDR3 bases are TGTGCCAGCAGCGTACCCAAAGACCCGACAGGGGAGAATACTGAAGCTTTCTTT. This encodes CASSVPKDPTGENTEAFF.